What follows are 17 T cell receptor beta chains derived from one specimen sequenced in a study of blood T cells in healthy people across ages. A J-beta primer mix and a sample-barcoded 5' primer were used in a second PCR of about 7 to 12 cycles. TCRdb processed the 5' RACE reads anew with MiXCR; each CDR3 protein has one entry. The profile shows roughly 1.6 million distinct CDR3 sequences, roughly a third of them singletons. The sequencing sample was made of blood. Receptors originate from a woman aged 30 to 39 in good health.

The CDR3 DNA follows: TGTGCCACCAGTGATTTCGGCAGTCTCAATACGCAGTATTTT. Its translation: CATSDFGSLNTQYF. The rearrangement uses TRBV24-1 and TRBJ2-3; no firm D call. CDR3 length: 14 residues. Germline CDR1 KGHDR, CDR2 SFDVKD. V gave up 1 base and J gave up 7 bases, with 11 bases separating them.

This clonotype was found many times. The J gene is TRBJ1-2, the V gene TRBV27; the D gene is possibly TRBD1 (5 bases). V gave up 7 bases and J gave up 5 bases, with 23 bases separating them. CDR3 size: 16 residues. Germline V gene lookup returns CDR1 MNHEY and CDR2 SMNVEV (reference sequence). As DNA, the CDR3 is TGTGCCAGCACCCAGGAGGCTGGGACGCCTCCTTATGGCTACACCTTC. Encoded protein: CASTQEAGTPPYGYTF.

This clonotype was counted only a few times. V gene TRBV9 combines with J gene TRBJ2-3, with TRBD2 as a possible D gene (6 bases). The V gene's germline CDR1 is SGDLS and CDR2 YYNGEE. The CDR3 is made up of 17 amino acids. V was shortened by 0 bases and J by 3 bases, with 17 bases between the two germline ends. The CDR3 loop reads CASSVDPPGTPTDTQYF. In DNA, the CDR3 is TGTGCCAGCAGCGTAGACCCCCCAGGGACTCCTACAGATACGCAGTATTTT.

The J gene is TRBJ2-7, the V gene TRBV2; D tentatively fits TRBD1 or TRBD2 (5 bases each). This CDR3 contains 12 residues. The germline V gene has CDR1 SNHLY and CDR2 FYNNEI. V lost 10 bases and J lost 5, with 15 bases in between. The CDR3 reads CAIRDLRDEQYF. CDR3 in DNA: TGTGCCATCCGGGACCTTCGGGACGAGCAGTACTTC. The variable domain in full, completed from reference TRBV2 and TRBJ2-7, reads EPEVTQTPSHQVTQMGQEVILRCVPISNHLYFYWYRQILGQKVEFLVSFYNNEISEKSEIFDDQFSVERPDGSNFTLKIRSTKLEDSAMYFCAIRDLRDEQYFGPGTRLTVT.

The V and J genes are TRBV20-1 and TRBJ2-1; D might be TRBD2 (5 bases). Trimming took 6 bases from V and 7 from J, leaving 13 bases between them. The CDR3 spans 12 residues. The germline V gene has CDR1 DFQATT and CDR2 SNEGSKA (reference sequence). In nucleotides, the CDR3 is TGCAGTGCACGAGGAGGCGTGAATGAGCAGTTCTTC. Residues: CSARGGVNEQFF.

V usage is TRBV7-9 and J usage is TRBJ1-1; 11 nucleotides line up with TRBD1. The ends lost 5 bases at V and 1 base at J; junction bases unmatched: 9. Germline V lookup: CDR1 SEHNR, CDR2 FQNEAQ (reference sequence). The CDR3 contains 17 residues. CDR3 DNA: TGTGCCAGCAGCGCGGGACAGGGGGGTGTAAAGAACACTGAAGCTTTCTTT. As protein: CASSAGQGGVKNTEAFF.

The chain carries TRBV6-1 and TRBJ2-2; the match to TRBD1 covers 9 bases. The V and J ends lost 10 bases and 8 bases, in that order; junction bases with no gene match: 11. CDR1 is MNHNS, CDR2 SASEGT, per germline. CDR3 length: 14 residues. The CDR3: CATYRDRVSGELFF. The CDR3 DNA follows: TGTGCCACATACCGGGACAGGGTCTCTGGGGAGCTGTTTTTT.

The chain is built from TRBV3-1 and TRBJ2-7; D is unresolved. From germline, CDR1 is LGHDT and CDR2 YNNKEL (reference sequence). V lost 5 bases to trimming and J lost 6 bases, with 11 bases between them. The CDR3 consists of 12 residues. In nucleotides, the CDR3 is TGTGCCAGCAGCTCCGGGCCCCTCGAGCAGTACTTC. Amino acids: CASSSGPLEQYF.

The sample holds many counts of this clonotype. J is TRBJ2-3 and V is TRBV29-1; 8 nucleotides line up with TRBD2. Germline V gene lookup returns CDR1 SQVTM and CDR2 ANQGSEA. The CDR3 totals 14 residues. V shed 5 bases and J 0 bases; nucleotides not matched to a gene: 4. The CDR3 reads CSVRGGGSTDTQYF. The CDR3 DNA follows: TGCAGCGTTCGGGGGGGAGGAAGCACAGATACGCAGTATTTT.

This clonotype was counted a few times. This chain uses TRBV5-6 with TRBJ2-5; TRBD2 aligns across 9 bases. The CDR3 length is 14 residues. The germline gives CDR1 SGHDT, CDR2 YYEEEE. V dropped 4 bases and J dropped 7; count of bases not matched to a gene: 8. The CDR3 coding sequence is TGTGCCAGCAGCGAGGGACTAGCACGGGGGACCCAGTACTTC. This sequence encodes CASSEGLARGTQYF.

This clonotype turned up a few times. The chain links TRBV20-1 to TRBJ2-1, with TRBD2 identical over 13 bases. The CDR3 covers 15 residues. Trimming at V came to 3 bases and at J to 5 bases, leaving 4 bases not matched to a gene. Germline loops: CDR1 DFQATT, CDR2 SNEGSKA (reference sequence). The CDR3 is CSARGGLAGNNEQFF. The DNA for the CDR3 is TGCAGTGCTAGGGGGGGACTAGCGGGAAACAATGAGCAGTTCTTC.

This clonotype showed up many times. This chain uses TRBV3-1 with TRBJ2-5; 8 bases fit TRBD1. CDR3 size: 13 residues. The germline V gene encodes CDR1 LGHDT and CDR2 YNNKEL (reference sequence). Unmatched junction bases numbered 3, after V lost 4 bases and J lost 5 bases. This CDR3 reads CASSRTGKETQYF. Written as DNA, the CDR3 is TGTGCCAGCAGCCGGACAGGGAAGGAGACCCAGTACTTC.

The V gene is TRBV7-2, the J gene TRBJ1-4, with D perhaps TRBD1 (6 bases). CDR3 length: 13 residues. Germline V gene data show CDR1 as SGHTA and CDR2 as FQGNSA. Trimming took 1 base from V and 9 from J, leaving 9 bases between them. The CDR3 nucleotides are TGTGCCAGCAGCTTAGGACAGGCGCAAAAACTGTTTTTT. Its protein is CASSLGQAQKLFF. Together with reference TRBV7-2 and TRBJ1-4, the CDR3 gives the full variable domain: GAGVSQSPSNKVTEKGKDVELRCDPISGHTALYWYRQSLGQGLEFLIYFQGNSAPDKSGLPSDRFSAERTGGSVSTLTIQRTQQEDSAVYLCASSLGQAQKLFFGSGTQLSVL.

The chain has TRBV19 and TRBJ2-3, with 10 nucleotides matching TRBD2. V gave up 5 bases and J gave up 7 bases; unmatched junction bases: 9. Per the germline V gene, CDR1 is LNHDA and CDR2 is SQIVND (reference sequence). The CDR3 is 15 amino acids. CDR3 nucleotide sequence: TGTGCCAGTAGTCCCTTGGGACTAGCGATGAATACGCAGTATTTT. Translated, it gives CASSPLGLAMNTQYF.

The CDR3 reads CASSLPGDLYNEQFF. The CDR3 DNA is TGTGCCAGCAGTTTACCAGGGGACCTTTACAATGAGCAGTTCTTC. The chain links TRBV28 to TRBJ2-1; possible D gene TRBD1, 6 bases. The CDR3 is 15 residues long. CDR1 and CDR2 from the germline V gene are MDHEN and SYDVKM. Trimming pared 2 bases from V and 4 bases from J, leaving 12 bases between.

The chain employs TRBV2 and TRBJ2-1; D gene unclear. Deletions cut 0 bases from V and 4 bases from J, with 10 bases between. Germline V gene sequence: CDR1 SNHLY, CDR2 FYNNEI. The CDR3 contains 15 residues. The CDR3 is CASSEAPESYNEQFF. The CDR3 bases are TGTGCCAGCAGTGAAGCGCCCGAGAGTTACAATGAGCAGTTCTTC.

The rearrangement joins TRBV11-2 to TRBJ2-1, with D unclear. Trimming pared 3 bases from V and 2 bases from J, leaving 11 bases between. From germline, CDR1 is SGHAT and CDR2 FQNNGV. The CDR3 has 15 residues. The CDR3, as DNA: TGTGCCAGCAGCTTGAGTCCCCGTCCCTACAATGAGCAGTTCTTC. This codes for CASSLSPRPYNEQFF. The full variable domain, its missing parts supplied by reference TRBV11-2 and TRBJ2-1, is EAGVAQSPRYKIIEKRQSVAFWCNPISGHATLYWYQQILGQGPKLLIQFQNNGVVDDSQLPKDRFSAERLKGVDSTLKIQPAKLEDSAVYLCASSLSPRPYNEQFFGPGTRLTVL.